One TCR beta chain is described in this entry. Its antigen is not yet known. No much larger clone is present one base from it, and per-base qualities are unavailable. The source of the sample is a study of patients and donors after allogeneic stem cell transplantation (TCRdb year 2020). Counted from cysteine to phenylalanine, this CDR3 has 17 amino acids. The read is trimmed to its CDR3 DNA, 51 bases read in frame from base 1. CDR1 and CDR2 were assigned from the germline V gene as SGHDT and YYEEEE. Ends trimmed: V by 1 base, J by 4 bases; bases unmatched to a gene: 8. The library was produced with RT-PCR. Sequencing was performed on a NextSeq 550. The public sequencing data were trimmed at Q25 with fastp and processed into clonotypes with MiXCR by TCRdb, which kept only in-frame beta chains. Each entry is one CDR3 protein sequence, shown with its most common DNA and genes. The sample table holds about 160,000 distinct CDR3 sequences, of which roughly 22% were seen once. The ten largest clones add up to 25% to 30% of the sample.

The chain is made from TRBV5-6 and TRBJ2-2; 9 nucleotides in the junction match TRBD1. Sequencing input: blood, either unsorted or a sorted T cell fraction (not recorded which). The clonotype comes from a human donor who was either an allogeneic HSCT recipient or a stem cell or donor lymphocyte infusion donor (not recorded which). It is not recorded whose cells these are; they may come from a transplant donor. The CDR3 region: CASSLLGQGSSTGELFF. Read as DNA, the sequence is TGTGCCAGCAGCTTGTTGGGACAGGGTTCCAGCACCGGGGAGCTGTTTTTT.